This T cell receptor (beta chain) was captured by sequencing in a study of OX40 agonist ivuxolimab in advanced cancers. Study-level background: The study treated patients with ivuxolimab, an agonistic anti-OX40 (CD134) antibody.

The table came from immunoSEQ multiplex PCR; TCRdb's copy has only in-frame clones and leaves some out. The data hold roughly 56,000 clones, with more than 75% observed a single time. The origin of this receptor is an adult with an advanced solid tumor such as melanoma, head and neck, liver or kidney cancer. The source material was CD4+ or CD8+ T cells sorted from blood, sampled in a trial of the OX40 agonist ivuxolimab.

CDR3 nucleotides: TGTGCCAGCCTTGGAGCGGGAGGGTCTTACGAGCAGTACTTC. Its translation is CASLGAGGSYEQYF. The chain employs TRBV25-1 and TRBJ2-7; 10 bases map to TRBD2. Germline V gives CDR1 MGHDK, CDR2 SYGVNS. V dropped 8 bases and J dropped 4; count of bases not matched to a gene: 8. This CDR3 is 14 amino acids long.